The 22 T cell receptor beta chains below were found in one sample sequenced in a study of tissue T cells after allogeneic stem cell transplantation. The protocol was immunoSEQ multiplex PCR, while the TCRdb copy is restricted to in-frame clones and leaves out a portion. The sample carries roughly 5,000 clones, 48% recorded once. This sample's time point: mouse harvest day 14 after allogeneic transplant. The graft held 10^6 splenic CD5+ T cells and 10^7 T-cell-depleted bone marrow cells. The sample comprised gut tissue. These receptors all stem from a female BALB/c mouse given C57BL/6 T cells with graft-versus-host disease after an allogeneic hematopoietic cell transplant.

Judged by abundance, this clone is medium-sized. All gene names here are mouse names. The read ends 1 residue early relative to the CDR3; the germline J gene fills the gap. The chain employs TRBV3 and TRBJ2-7, with unresolved D. CDR1 and CDR2 from the germline V gene are SNHLY and FYNGKV (reference sequence). CDR3 length: 13 residues. Trimming left V 4 bases short and J 0 bases short, with 7 bases between. CDR3 amino acids: CASSSDRSYEQYF. CDR3 DNA, as far as it was read: TGTGCCAGCAGCTCGGACCGCTCCTATGAACAGTAC.

A note on this clone: Gene names and germline refer to mouse. The CDR3 goes on 1 residue after the read ends, and that part is filled in from the germline J gene. V usage is TRBV26 and J usage is TRBJ2-1, with D unresolved. Germline V gene data show CDR1 as KGHPV and CDR2 as FQNQEV (reference sequence). V gave up 5 bases and J gave up 4 bases, with 9 bases separating them. The CDR3 runs to 13 residues. The CDR3 DNA, read in part, is TGTGCCAGCAGTGGTACAATGTATGCTGAGCAGTTC. It encodes CASSGTMYAEQF. The CDR3, in full, reads CASSGTMYAEQFF. The whole variable domain, filled in from reference TRBV26 and TRBJ2-1, reads NSKVIQTPRYLVKGQGQKAKMRCIPEKGHPVVFWYQQNKNNEFKFLINFQNQEVLQQIDMTEKRFSAECPSNSPCSLEIQSSEAGDSALYLCASSGTMYAEQFFGPGTRLTVL.

In the case of this clone: The gene names here belong to mouse. The missing CDR3 end, 1 residue past where the read stops, is filled in from the germline J gene. The chain has TRBV16 and TRBJ2-4; D gene uncertain. CDR3 length: 13 residues. CDR1 and CDR2 from the germline V gene are SGHSA and FRNQAP. V was cut by 4 bases and J by 1 base, with 6 bases left in between. The DNA read from the CDR3 is TGTGCAAGCAGCTCAAGGGGTCAAAACACCTTGTAC. Its protein is CASSSRGQNTLY. The whole CDR3 region reads CASSSRGQNTLYF.

Only a few counts were recorded for this clone. Mouse gene names apply. The CDR3 end falls 1 residue outside the read, so it is completed with the germline J gene. The chain recombines TRBV13-2 with TRBJ1-4; 9 positions match TRBD1. Germline values: CDR1 NNHNN, CDR2 SYGAGS (reference sequence). J gave up 3 bases and V 3 bases, and 3 bases lay outside the gene matches. There are 15 residues in the CDR3. Incomplete CDR3 DNA: TGTGCCAGCGGTGCCGGGACAGGGACCAACGAAAGATTATTT. This codes for CASGAGTGTNERLF. Given in full, the CDR3 is CASGAGTGTNERLFF.

Details on this clone: These gene names are mouse names. With the read ending 1 residue before the CDR3 end, the germline J gene is used to fill in that end. The chain has TRBV26 and TRBJ2-2; 9 nucleotides align to TRBD1. This CDR3 has 14 residues. Per germline, CDR1 KGHPV and CDR2 FQNQEV (reference sequence). The V segment lost 4 bases and the J segment 3 bases; nucleotides outside the gene matches: 0. The DNA read from the CDR3 is TGTGCCAGCAGTCACAGGGGGCACACCGGGCAGCTCTAC. Protein sequence: CASSHRGHTGQLY. The entire CDR3 sequence reads CASSHRGHTGQLYF.

On this clone: Gene names are the mouse ones. Sequencing ends 1 residue short of the CDR3 end; the germline J gene provides the rest. The J gene is TRBJ1-4, the V gene TRBV19; tentative D call: TRBD1 (6 bases). The CDR3 sequence is 15 residues long. V was cut by 5 bases and J by 0 bases, with 11 bases left in between. Germline CDR1 FNHDT, CDR2 SITEND (reference sequence). This CDR3 reads CASSRQALSNERLFF. The part of the CDR3 DNA that was read is TGTGCCAGCAGCAGACAGGCCCTTTCCAACGAAAGATTATTT.

About this clone itself: The germline and genes are mouse ones. From the germline J gene comes the end of the CDR3, since the read stops 1 residue before it. V is TRBV13-2 and J is TRBJ2-7; possibly TRBD2 for D (7 bases). The V and J ends lost 2 bases and 7 bases respectively, with 13 bases between them. The V gene's germline CDR1 is NNHNN and CDR2 SYGAGS (reference sequence). This CDR3 region has 13 residues. This chain's CDR3 is CASGERGAGEQYF. Partial CDR3 DNA: TGTGCCAGCGGTGAACGGGGGGCGGGGGAACAGTAC.

This clone was observed a few times. Mouse gene names apply. The read ends 1 residue early relative to the CDR3; the germline J gene fills the gap. V is TRBV3 and J is TRBJ1-3; 7 bases line up with TRBD1. V lost 7 bases and J lost 1; bases outside the gene matches: 1. Per the germline V gene, CDR1 is SNHLY and CDR2 is FYNGKV (reference sequence). The CDR3 sequence is 13 residues long. CDR3 bases read: TGTGCCAGCATGGGACAGTCTGGAAATACGCTCTAT. Translating it yields CASMGQSGNTLY. The full CDR3 sequence reads CASMGQSGNTLYF. Full variable domain (outside the CDR3, taken from reference TRBV3 and TRBJ1-3): GPKVLQIPSHQIIDMGQMVTLNCDPVSNHLYFYWYKQILGQQMEFLVNFYNGKVMEKSKLFKDQFSVERPDGSYFTLKIQPTALEDSAVYFCASMGQSGNTLYFGEGSRLIVV.

Comments on this clone: Gene names and germline refer to mouse. Sequencing ends 1 residue short of the CDR3 end; the germline J gene provides the rest. J is TRBJ1-4 and V is TRBV23; the DNA was not compared with TRBD1, the D call given in the table. Germline V gene sequence: CDR1 KGHTA, CDR2 FQNQQP. The CDR3 spans 14 residues. The CDR3 bases that were read are TGCTCCAGCAGTCCGGGACACAACAACGAAAGATTATTT. It yields the protein CSSSPGHNNERLF. The whole CDR3 region reads CSSSPGHNNERLFF.

By sample share, this clone is medium-sized. Germline and genes here are mouse. CDR3 bases read: TGCACCTGCAGTGCAGGGTCAAACACAGAAGTCTTC. Translating it yields CTCSAGSNTEVF. The full CDR3 protein reads CTCSAGSNTEVFF. The chain combines TRBV1 with TRBJ1-1; D remains unclear. The CDR3 end is not reached by the read, which stops 1 residue before it; the germline J gene fills it in. Trimming removed 1 base at V and 0 bases at J, with 3 bases between. This CDR3 contains 13 residues. Germline values: CDR1 NSQYPW, CDR2 LRSPGD (reference sequence).

This clone came up a few times. Gene names refer to mouse genes. The CDR3 extends 1 residue past the end of the read, so its final part is completed from the germline J gene. V and J are TRBV12-2 and TRBJ2-7, with D perhaps TRBD1 (6 bases). CDR3 length: 12 residues. Germline CDR1 is SGHLS and CDR2 is HYDKME. The germline V and J ends were trimmed by 4 bases and 4 bases, with 10 bases remaining between them. This chain's CDR3 is CASSRDKYEQYF. CDR3 DNA (partial): TGTGCCAGCTCGCGGGACAAATATGAACAGTAC.

In this sample, this clone turned up a few times. Mouse gene names and germline throughout. The CDR3 is cut off 1 residue early in the read; its end comes from the germline J gene. V is TRBV23 and J is TRBJ1-5; the table's D call of TRBD1 was not tested on the DNA. In germline, CDR1 is KGHTA, CDR2 FQNQQP. The CDR3 loop spans 15 amino acids. CDR3 DNA (partial): TGCTCCAGCAGTCAAGGGACAGGGAACCACCAGGCTCCGCTT. Encoded protein: CSSSQGTGNHQAPL. The CDR3, in full, reads CSSSQGTGNHQAPLF.

Regarding this clone: Genes here carry mouse names. Read data end 1 residue before the CDR3 end; the end is taken from the germline J gene. The chain uses TRBV20 and TRBJ2-5, with TRBD2 identical over 10 bases. CDR3 size: 14 residues. Germline V lookup: CDR1 GFQATS, CDR2 STVNSAI. The J segment lost 4 bases and the V segment lost 1 base, leaving 2 bases of the junction unmatched. The CDR3 spells CGARAGLGKDTQYF. The DNA read from the CDR3 is TGTGGTGCTAGGGCGGGACTGGGGAAAGACACCCAGTAC.

A word on this clone: Each gene name is a mouse one. Sequencing ends 1 residue short of the CDR3 end; the germline J gene provides the rest. The chain recombines TRBV23 with TRBJ1-4; the D call in the table, TRBD1, was not verified against the DNA. The CDR3 is made up of 15 amino acids. Germline V gene sequence: CDR1 KGHTA, CDR2 FQNQQP. The CDR3 DNA, read in part, is TGCTCCAGCAGTCAATCGACGACAGCTAACGAAAGATTATTT. This sequence encodes CSSSQSTTANERLF. The entire CDR3 sequence reads CSSSQSTTANERLFF.

Regarding this clone: Germline and genes: mouse. From the germline J gene comes the end of the CDR3, since the read stops 1 residue before it. V usage is TRBV16 and J usage is TRBJ2-7; 11 bases are a match to TRBD1. Trimming took 4 bases from V and 6 from J; bases not matched to a gene: 2. Germline V CDR1 and CDR2: SGHSA, FRNQAP. This CDR3 contains 13 residues. The CDR3 DNA, read in part, is TGTGCAAGCAGCTCGGACAGGGGGCTTGAACAGTAC. Protein sequence: CASSSDRGLEQY. The CDR3 reads in full as CASSSDRGLEQYF.

This clone was detected a few times. Gene names refer to mouse genes. The read stops 1 residue short of the end of the CDR3; the missing end is completed from the germline J gene. The J gene is TRBJ1-2, the V gene TRBV26, with 7 bases identical to TRBD1. CDR1 and CDR2 (germline): KGHPV, FQNQEV (reference sequence). The CDR3 loop spans 13 amino acids. V trimming: 8 bases; J trimming: 0 bases; junction bases outside the gene matches: 3. The CDR3 spells CASGDSANSDYTF. Partial CDR3 DNA: TGTGCCAGCGGGGACAGTGCAAACTCCGACTACACC. The full variable domain, completed using reference TRBV26 and TRBJ1-2, is NSKVIQTPRYLVKGQGQKAKMRCIPEKGHPVVFWYQQNKNNEFKFLINFQNQEVLQQIDMTEKRFSAECPSNSPCSLEIQSSEAGDSALYLCASGDSANSDYTFGSGTRLLVI.

On this clone: These gene names are mouse names. The CDR3 end is not reached by the read, which stops 1 residue before it; the germline J gene fills it in. The chain carries TRBV13-2 and TRBJ1-1, with D tentatively TRBD1 (6 bases). CDR3 length: 14 amino acids. V lost 2 bases to trimming and J lost 0 bases, with 8 bases between them. Germline lookup yields CDR1 NNHNN and CDR2 SYGAGS (reference sequence). CDR3 bases read: TGTGCCAGCGGTGACAGGGGTGCAAACACAGAAGTCTTC. It translates to CASGDRGANTEVF. Given in full, the CDR3 is CASGDRGANTEVFF.

A word on this clone: All gene names here are mouse names. The read gets to within 1 residue of the CDR3 end, and the germline J gene fills in the rest. V and J are TRBV19 and TRBJ2-4; 9 positions agree with TRBD2. The CDR3 has 16 amino acids. The V gene end was trimmed by 4 bases and the J gene end by 1 base; junction bases not matched to a gene: 7. Germline loops: CDR1 FNHDT, CDR2 SITEND (reference sequence). Incomplete CDR3 DNA: TGTGCCAGCAGTCAGACTGGGGGCAGGGGTCAAAACACCTTGTAC. Protein product: CASSQTGGRGQNTLY. Given in full, the CDR3 is CASSQTGGRGQNTLYF.

By sample fraction, this clone is large (0.1 to 1%). Germline and genes: mouse. The read ends 1 residue early relative to the CDR3; the germline J gene fills the gap. The chain recombines TRBV12-1 with TRBJ2-7; unclear D gene. The CDR3 contains 12 residues. The V end lost 3 bases, the J end lost 7 bases, and 12 bases lay between the germline ends. Germline V gene data show CDR1 as SGHSN and CDR2 as HYEKVE. The covered CDR3 bases are TGTGCCAGCTCTTTCCCCGGGCAGGAACAGTAC. As protein: CASSFPGQEQY. The full-length CDR3 reads as CASSFPGQEQYF.

Points on this clone: Gene labels here are mouse ones. The read stops 1 residue short of the end of the CDR3; the missing end is completed from the germline J gene. V usage is TRBV26 and J usage is TRBJ2-4; 12 bases fit TRBD2. The CDR3 is made up of 14 amino acids. V lost 3 bases and J lost 8; bases outside the gene matches: 3. Germline V gene sequence: CDR1 KGHPV, CDR2 FQNQEV (reference sequence). This CDR3 reads CASSLGLGGSTLYF. The covered CDR3 bases are TGTGCCAGCAGTCTTGGACTGGGGGGGAGCACCTTGTAC.

This clone counts as medium-sized. Gene names refer to mouse genes. The read comes to an end 1 residue before the CDR3 does, leaving the germline J gene to fill in the end. The J gene is TRBJ2-5, the V gene TRBV26; 10 bases map to TRBD1. Germline CDR1 KGHPV, CDR2 FQNQEV (reference sequence). There are 13 residues in the CDR3. V was clipped by 4 bases and J by 5 bases; unmatched bases: 0. CDR3 DNA (partial): TGTGCCAGCAGTCGGACAGGGGGAGACACCCAGTAC. Translation: CASSRTGGDTQY. The full-length CDR3 reads as CASSRTGGDTQYF. Full variable domain (outside the CDR3, taken from reference TRBV26 and TRBJ2-5): NSKVIQTPRYLVKGQGQKAKMRCIPEKGHPVVFWYQQNKNNEFKFLINFQNQEVLQQIDMTEKRFSAECPSNSPCSLEIQSSEAGDSALYLCASSRTGGDTQYFGPGTRLLVL.

This clone was seen a handful of times. Gene names denote mouse genes. The read finishes 1 residue shy of the CDR3 end, and the germline J gene is used to complete it. The V and J genes are TRBV23 and TRBJ1-2; the DNA was not used to check the table's D call, TRBD1. The CDR3 is made up of 12 amino acids. CDR1 KGHTA and CDR2 FQNQQP come from the germline V gene. The CDR3 loop is CSSSHRNSDYTF. The part of the CDR3 DNA that was read is TGCTCCAGCAGTCACAGGAACTCCGACTACACC.